The rows below give T cell receptor beta chains drawn from one sample of a study of post-analysis software for immune sequencing data. Each CDR3 protein gets one entry after TCRdb re-called the PCR reads with MiXCR. The sample holds around 500,000 distinct CDR3 sequences, approximately 31% seen once. Input material: blood. These TCRs come from a girl under 18 with multiple sclerosis. Each CDR3 is given with its conserved first and last residue. A D gene is named only where the DNA matches it firmly. Rows give clone size only sometimes, using once, few, many, or a class for an expanded clone.

d_call j_call v_call clone_size cdr3_aa cdr3_nt
TRBD1 TRBJ2-7 TRBV3-1 . CASRDSGQNRYEQYF TGTGCCAGCAGGGATTCGGGACAGAACCGCTACGAGCAGTACTTC
TRBD1 TRBJ2-6 TRBV29-1 few CSVEDRRQGPSGANVLTF TGCAGCGTTGAAGATCGGCGACAGGGTCCCTCTGGGGCCAACGTCCTGACTTTC
. TRBJ2-5 TRBV10-3 few CAIGALEETQYF TGTGCCATCGGTGCTTTAGAAGAGACCCAGTACTTC
. TRBJ1-6 TRBV20-1 few CSARDRGSYNSPLHF TGCAGTGCTAGAGACAGGGGTTCCTATAATTCACCCCTCCACTTT
. TRBJ2-5 TRBV4-1 . CASSQVGWQGRRLPQETQYF TGCGCCAGCAGCCAAGTTGGGTGGCAGGGACGGAGGCTCCCCCAAGAGACCCAGTACTTC
. TRBJ2-3 TRBV7-2 few CASSRLLASEGTDTQYF TGTGCCAGCAGCCGACTTCTAGCTTCTGAGGGTACAGATACGCAGTATTTT
. TRBJ2-1 TRBV18 few CASSHVDRIYNEQFF TGTGCCAGCTCACACGTTGACAGAATCTACAATGAGCAGTTCTTC
TRBD2 TRBJ2-1 TRBV6-2/TRBV6-3 . CASSRRAGGYNEQFF TGTGCCAGCAGTCGACGAGCGGGGGGGTACAATGAGCAGTTCTTC
. TRBJ2-3 TRBV10-3 . CAARGVLADTQYF TGTGCCGCTCGCGGGGTCCTTGCTGATACGCAGTATTTT
. TRBJ1-2 TRBV6-6 . CASSYTSTWANYGYTF TGTGCCAGCAGTTACACGTCGACCTGGGCTAACTATGGCTACACCTTC
. TRBJ2-4 TRBV20-1 . CSARGITRAKNIQYF TGCAGTGCTAGGGGCATAACCAGGGCCAAAAACATTCAGTACTTC
TRBD1 TRBJ1-1 TRBV5-1 few CASSLAGGQAHTEAFF TGCGCCAGCAGCTTGGCCGGGGGACAGGCGCACACTGAAGCTTTCTTT
TRBD1 TRBJ1-1 TRBV19 . CASSSYRGFTEAFF TGTGCCAGTAGTAGTTACAGGGGTTTCACTGAAGCTTTCTTT
TRBD1 TRBJ1-2 TRBV28 few CASTGTGGRGYTF TGTGCCAGCACCGGGACAGGGGGCAGAGGCTACACCTTC
TRBD1 TRBJ1-2 TRBV28 . CASSSRNSGTGEDTF TGTGCCAGCAGTTCGCGCAATTCCGGGACAGGGGAGGACACCTTC
. TRBJ2-7 TRBV6-2/TRBV6-3 . CASRSQGGYEQYF TGTGCCAGCAGGTCGCAGGGTGGCTACGAGCAGTACTTC
. TRBJ2-7 TRBV20-1 . CSANRRDTSYEQYF TGCAGTGCTAACCGACGGGACACTTCCTACGAGCAGTACTTC
. TRBJ1-2 TRBV10-3 few CAISEGGVRYGYTF TGTGCCATCAGTGAGGGGGGAGTTCGATATGGCTACACCTTC
. TRBJ2-5 TRBV20-1 . CSAREGSGDMETQYF TGCAGTGCTAGGGAGGGTAGCGGAGATATGGAGACCCAGTACTTC
. TRBJ1-5 TRBV9 few CASSRGGFQPQHF TGTGCCAGCAGCCGTGGGGGGTTCCAGCCCCAGCATTTT
. TRBJ2-7 TRBV3-1 . CASSYGGGASYEQYF TGTGCCAGCAGCTACGGGGGCGGGGCTTCCTACGAGCAGTACTTC
TRBD2 TRBJ2-7 TRBV4-2 few CASSQREGYEQYF TGTGCCAGCAGCCAGAGGGAGGGCTACGAGCAGTACTTC
. TRBJ2-5 TRBV18 . CASSRVDQRTQETQYF TGTGCCAGCTCACGGGTCGACCAGCGGACCCAAGAGACCCAGTACTTC
. TRBJ2-7 TRBV5-1 few CASSPQTGSYEQYF TGCGCCAGCAGCCCACAGACAGGATCCTACGAGCAGTACTTC
. TRBJ2-5 TRBV6-1 few CASSDAGLSKTQYF TGTGCCAGCAGTGATGCGGGGCTCTCCAAGACCCAGTACTTC
. TRBJ1-1 TRBV20-1 . CSARGTGYTEAFF TGCAGTGCTAGAGGAACAGGTTACACTGAAGCTTTCTTT
. TRBJ1-5 TRBV4-1 . CASSQDEGQPQHF TGCGCCAGCAGCCAAGATGAGGGCCAGCCCCAGCATTTT
. TRBJ2-7 TRBV10-3 many CAISSSYEQYF TGTGCCATCAGTTCCTCCTACGAGCAGTACTTC
. TRBJ2-7 TRBV28 . CASSHLANELTVYEQYF TGTGCCAGCAGCCACCTAGCTAACGAGTTGACCGTGTACGAGCAGTACTTC
TRBD2 TRBJ2-5 TRBV15 few CATSRDLTSGGQETQYF TGTGCCACCAGCAGAGATCTGACTAGCGGGGGGCAAGAGACCCAGTACTTC
. TRBJ2-5 TRBV10-3 . CAISESNGAGTQETQYF TGTGCCATCAGTGAGTCGAATGGTGCAGGAACGCAAGAGACCCAGTACTTC
. TRBJ1-5 TRBV7-2 . CASSSDTQPQHF TGTGCCAGTAGCTCTGACACTCAGCCCCAGCATTTT
. TRBJ2-5 TRBV6-1 . CASREGVKETQYF TGTGCCAGCAGGGAAGGGGTAAAAGAGACCCAGTACTTC
. TRBJ2-1 TRBV7-9 few CASSLQRARGGLRVGNEQFF TGTGCCAGCAGCTTACAGCGAGCCCGGGGCGGCCTCCGAGTGGGGAATGAGCAGTTCTTC
TRBD2 TRBJ2-5 TRBV3-1 few CASSQDWTSGTQETQYF TGTGCCAGCAGCCAAGATTGGACTAGCGGGACCCAAGAGACCCAGTACTTC
. TRBJ2-3 TRBV7-3 . CASSYSPGQGDTQYF TGTGCCAGCAGCTACTCGCCGGGACAAGGAGATACGCAGTATTTT
. TRBJ2-4 TRBV27 . CASTRDGLAKNIQYF TGTGCCAGCACCCGGGACGGCCTAGCCAAAAACATTCAGTACTTC
. TRBJ1-1 TRBV2 . CASSERSGHTEAFF TGTGCCAGCAGTGAACGGTCAGGGCACACTGAAGCTTTCTTT
. TRBJ2-6 TRBV11-2 many CASSLGGASGANVLTF TGTGCCAGCAGCTTAGGTGGTGCCTCTGGGGCCAACGTCCTGACTTTC
. TRBJ1-2 TRBV6-5 few CASSPGRQYGYTF TGTGCCAGCAGTCCCGGACGGCAGTATGGCTACACCTTC
. TRBJ1-2 TRBV6-5 many CASSGQGHGGYTF TGTGCCAGCAGTGGTCAGGGACACGGTGGCTACACCTTC
. TRBJ1-1 TRBV29-1 . CSVVGRGAAFF TGCAGCGTTGTCGGTAGGGGGGCAGCTTTCTTT
TRBD2 TRBJ2-7 TRBV7-2 . CASSSNLAGNSYEQYF TGTGCCAGCAGCTCAAATCTAGCGGGGAACTCCTACGAGCAGTACTTC
TRBD1 TRBJ1-1 TRBV5-1 . CASSPGDRGLNTEAFF TGCGCCAGCAGCCCCGGGGACAGGGGGCTGAACACTGAAGCTTTCTTT
. TRBJ2-3 TRBV20-1 . CSAPGGGGRYTDTQYF TGCAGTGCCCCCGGTGGCGGCGGACGATACACAGATACGCAGTATTTT